The 28 T cell receptor beta chains listed next were all sequenced from one sample in a study of shared clonotypes between healthy human individuals. TCRdb's table, derived via immunoSEQ multiplex PCR, lists solely in-frame clones and lacks some. The repertoire holds over 700,000 clones, with 72% as singletons. The sample was memory CD4+ T cells sorted from blood. Subset in this sample: CD45RA-negative fraction. The receptors were sampled from a woman between 25 and 40 years old in good health.

The chain recombines TRBV18 with TRBJ2-2, with a possible D match to TRBD1 (6 bases). The germline V gene has CDR1 KGHSH and CDR2 LQKENI. The CDR3 is made up of 18 amino acids. With 6 bases removed from V and 5 bases from J, the gap between germline ends came to 25 bases. Written as DNA, the CDR3 is TGTGCCAGCTCCGGGGCGACCAAACCGGGACAAACGACCGGGGAGCTGTTTTTT. Amino acids: CASSGATKPGQTTGELFF.

The chain couples TRBV28 to TRBJ1-4; possible D gene TRBD1, 5 bases. Trimming pared 10 bases from V and 4 bases from J, leaving 16 bases between. CDR1 is MDHEN, CDR2 SYDVKM, per germline. The CDR3 spans 14 residues. CDR3 DNA: TGTGCCACCGGAGGGGCGGCTTTTAATGAAAAACTGTTTTTT. Protein product: CATGGAAFNEKLFF.

The chain combines TRBV7-9 with TRBJ2-5; tentative D call: TRBD2 (6 bases). The CDR3 contains 16 residues. The V end was cut by 1 base, the J end by 4 bases, with 16 bases between. From germline, CDR1 is SEHNR and CDR2 FQNEAQ (reference sequence). Here the CDR3 reads CASSLEFPAGRETQYF. The CDR3 bases are TGTGCCAGCAGCTTAGAATTCCCGGCGGGAAGAGAGACCCAGTACTTC.

The V call is TRBV19, the J call TRBJ1-5; no clear D gene. Per the germline V gene, CDR1 is LNHDA and CDR2 is SQIVND (reference sequence). The CDR3 is 13 residues long. The germline V and J ends were trimmed by 6 bases and 7 bases, with 13 bases remaining between them. This CDR3 is CASSVRAGQPQHF. CDR3 in DNA: TGTGCCAGTAGCGTCCGCGCGGGGCAGCCCCAGCATTTT.

The V call is TRBV6-1, the J call TRBJ1-2; the match to TRBD1 covers 7 bases. The CDR3 is 16 amino acids. Germline V gives CDR1 MNHNS, CDR2 SASEGT. The V gene end was trimmed by 0 bases and the J gene end by 4 bases; junction bases not matched to a gene: 8. The CDR3 DNA follows: TGTGCCAGCAGTGAAGCGTTAGACAGGGCTGCCTATGGCTACACCTTC. It specifies CASSEALDRAAYGYTF.

The rearrangement links TRBV5-8 to TRBJ2-3; 9 positions match TRBD2. Germline CDR1 SGHTS, CDR2 YDEGEE. V lost 1 base, J lost 4 bases, and 7 bases stayed unmatched. This CDR3 has 16 amino acids. The CDR3 loop reads CASSLFGSGSPDTQYF. For the CDR3, the DNA is TGTGCCAGCAGCTTGTTCGGTAGCGGGAGCCCAGATACGCAGTATTTT.

The chain carries TRBV27 and TRBJ1-1, with a tentative D call TRBD1 (5 bases). Looked up from germline, CDR1 is MNHEY and CDR2 is SMNVEV (reference sequence). Trimming took 6 bases from V and 10 from J, leaving 24 bases between them. There are 15 residues in the CDR3. In nucleotides, the CDR3 is TGTGCCAGCAGACACATAGACAGTACGGTGGGTCGAGCTTTCTTT. Residues: CASRHIDSTVGRAFF.

The V gene is TRBV27, the J gene TRBJ2-7, with 8 bases matching TRBD1. The CDR3 consists of 17 residues. CDR1 MNHEY and CDR2 SMNVEV come from the germline V gene (reference sequence). With 3 bases clipped from V and 6 bases from J, the junction kept 16 bases outside the gene matches. The CDR3 protein is CASSFGQDRVRFSEQYF. The DNA of the CDR3 is TGTGCCAGCAGTTTTGGACAGGACAGGGTGCGTTTTAGCGAGCAGTACTTC.

This clone was found a few times. This chain joins TRBV6-5 and TRBJ2-5, with D unclear. Germline V gene lookup returns CDR1 MNHEY and CDR2 SVGAGI. The V end lost 6 bases, the J end lost 0 bases, and 8 bases lay between the germline ends. There are 13 residues in the CDR3. As DNA, the CDR3 is TGTGCCAGCAGGAGGAGTAACCAAGAGACCCAGTACTTC. This translates into CASRRSNQETQYF.

As concerns this clone: Other DNA sequences in the same sample also yield this CDR3. The chain has TRBV5-1 and TRBJ1-1; D possibly corresponds to TRBD1 (5 bases). Trimming took off 0 bases at V and 2 bases at J, with 8 bases between the two ends. This CDR3 is 14 amino acids long. The germline CDR1 and CDR2 sequences are SGHRS and YFSETQ. The CDR3 loop reads CASSLGQINTEAFF. The CDR3 bases are TGCGCCAGCAGCTTGGGACAGATCAACACTGAAGCTTTCTTT.

This clone was counted between two and nine times. V is TRBV5-4 and J is TRBJ2-5; TRBD2 matches at 7 bases. The trim removed 0 bases at V and 5 bases at J, leaving 7 bases unmatched. Germline V gene lookup returns CDR1 SGHNT and CDR2 YYREEE (reference sequence). This CDR3 has 15 residues. CDR3 sequence (DNA): TGTGCCAGCAGCTTGGCCGGGACTACCTCCGAGACCCAGTACTTC. Its translation is CASSLAGTTSETQYF.

This chain joins TRBV4-1 and TRBJ2-1, with 9 nucleotides matching TRBD1. Germline CDR1 reads MGHRA; CDR2 reads YSYEKL. The CDR3 covers 15 residues. V lost 1 base to trimming and J lost 6 bases; unmatched junction nucleotides: 4. The CDR3 DNA reads TGCGCCAGCAGCCAAGTAGGGACAGGGAGCAATGAGCAGTTCTTC. Its protein product is CASSQVGTGSNEQFF.

This clone has more than one count but fewer than ten. Other DNA sequences in the sample encode the same CDR3. V and J are TRBV7-6 and TRBJ1-5; D gene ambiguous. Trimming took off 0 bases at V and 2 bases at J, with 5 bases between the two ends. The CDR3 is 14 residues long. CDR1 SGHVS and CDR2 FNYEAQ come from the germline V gene. The CDR3 DNA follows: TGTGCCAGCAGCTTAGCTGGTGGCAATCAGCCCCAGCATTTT. Its protein product is CASSLAGGNQPQHF.

The chain combines TRBV2 with TRBJ1-3; a possible D gene is TRBD1 (6 bases). This CDR3 region has 16 residues. Trimming removed 7 bases from V and 0 bases from J, with 16 bases in between. Germline V gene data show CDR1 as SNHLY and CDR2 as FYNNEI. CDR3 region: CASKLTGPSSGNTIYF. The CDR3 nucleotides are TGTGCCAGCAAACTCACAGGGCCCAGCTCTGGAAACACCATATATTTT.

The rearrangement uses TRBV18 and TRBJ2-7; TRBD2 aligns across 7 bases. The CDR3 contains 16 residues. Germline V CDR1 and CDR2: KGHSH, LQKENI. The junction had 14 bases not matched to a gene; V was cut back by 3 bases and J by 6 bases. The CDR3 region is CASSPQPTSREGEQYF. The CDR3 DNA sequence: TGTGCCAGCTCACCGCAACCAACGAGCAGGGAGGGCGAGCAGTACTTC.

In this sample, this clone turned up once. This sequence joins TRBV14 and TRBJ2-3; 7 nucleotides agree with TRBD2. Per germline, CDR1 SGHDN and CDR2 FVKESK. V shed 0 bases and J 10 bases; nucleotides not matched to a gene: 7. The CDR3 has 14 residues. The DNA for the CDR3 is TGTGCCAGCAGCCAAGATTGGGCAGCGGGACCGCAGTATTTT. Encoded protein: CASSQDWAAGPQYF.

The CDR3 here is CASSGNPGREQETQYF. The CDR3 nucleotides read TGTGCCAGCAGTGGGAACCCGGGACGGGAACAAGAGACCCAGTACTTC. V and J are TRBV27 and TRBJ2-5, with D tentatively TRBD1 or TRBD2 (5 bases each). Trimming pared 5 bases from V and 2 bases from J, leaving 18 bases between. The CDR3 contains 16 residues. CDR1 is MNHEY and CDR2 is SMNVEV in the germline V gene (reference sequence).

This chain joins TRBV11-2 and TRBJ2-1, with 9 positions matching TRBD2. V lost 6 bases and J lost 0; bases outside the gene matches: 3. This CDR3 is 15 amino acids long. Germline V gene sequence: CDR1 SGHAT, CDR2 FQNNGV. CDR3: CASRHSGSSYNEQFF. CDR3 in DNA: TGTGCCAGCAGACATAGCGGGAGCTCCTACAATGAGCAGTTCTTC.

There are a few counts of this clone. The CDR3 DNA reads TGTGCCAGCAATAACAGGGACTATACGCAGTATTTT. It yields the protein CASNNRDYTQYF. The chain recombines TRBV6-5 with TRBJ2-3; D is tentatively TRBD1 or TRBD2 (6 bases each). The V and J ends lost 7 bases and 7 bases respectively, with 12 bases between them. Germline values: CDR1 MNHEY, CDR2 SVGAGI. The CDR3 runs 12 residues.

In its sample, this clone was seen many times. The chain carries TRBV6-1 and TRBJ1-1, with 7 bases fitting TRBD1. This CDR3 is 16 amino acids long. V dropped 4 bases and J dropped 3; count of bases not matched to a gene: 11. Germline CDR1 and CDR2: MNHNS and SASEGT. The CDR3 sequence is CASSARDSSDYTEAFF. CDR3 coding DNA: TGTGCCAGCAGTGCGAGGGACAGCTCGGATTACACTGAAGCTTTCTTT.

The genes are TRBV19 and TRBJ1-1; no clear D. V lost 5 bases to trimming and J lost 2 bases, with 18 bases between them. The CDR3 is made up of 16 amino acids. CDR1 and CDR2 (germline): LNHDA, SQIVND (reference sequence). The CDR3 region is CASSRAGGIPNTEAFF. The CDR3 nucleotides read TGTGCCAGTAGTCGGGCAGGAGGGATCCCAAACACTGAAGCTTTCTTT.

This sequence joins TRBV5-6 and TRBJ2-3; 7 nucleotides match TRBD2. Trimming took 3 bases from V and 3 from J; bases not matched to a gene: 13. Germline CDR1 and CDR2: SGHDT and YYEEEE. The CDR3 extends over 17 amino acids. The CDR3 spells CASSSLYRGGSTDTQYF. The CDR3 DNA reads as TGTGCCAGCAGCTCACTCTACCGGGGCGGGAGTACAGATACGCAGTATTTT. Full variable domain (rest looked up from reference TRBV5-6 and TRBJ2-3): DAGVTQSPTHLIKTRGQQVTLRCSPKSGHDTVSWYQQALGQGPQFIFQYYEEEERQRGNFPDRFSGHQFPNYSSELNVNALLLGDSALYLCASSSLYRGGSTDTQYFGPGTRLTVL.

This clone was seen more than once but under ten times. The chain joins TRBV28 to TRBJ2-7; TRBD1 matches 9 bases. The V gene's germline CDR1 is MDHEN and CDR2 SYDVKM. Trimming removed 4 bases from V and 3 bases from J; junction bases left unmatched: 4. The CDR3 covers 14 residues. CDR3 in amino acids: CASSSRGQGYEQYF. The CDR3 DNA follows: TGTGCCAGCAGTTCCCGGGGACAGGGCTACGAGCAGTACTTC.

The DNA of the CDR3 is TGTGCCTGGAGTCTGGCGGTCCAAGAGACCCAGTACTTC. As protein: CAWSLAVQETQYF. V is TRBV30 and J is TRBJ2-5; D gene uncertain. Germline loops: CDR1 GTSNPN, CDR2 SVGIG (reference sequence). V dropped 2 bases and J dropped 1 base, with 8 bases sitting between them. This CDR3 comprises 13 residues. Full variable domain (outside the CDR3, taken from reference TRBV30 and TRBJ2-5): SQTIHQWPATLVQPVGSPLSLECTVEGTSNPNLYWYRQAAGRGLQLLFYSVGIGQISSEVPQNLSASRPQDRQFILSSKKLLLSDSGFYLCAWSLAVQETQYFGPGTRLLVL.

This clone was found once. The chain links TRBV21-1 to TRBJ2-3. TRBV21-1 represents a pseudogene. The CDR3 contains 15 residues. This chain's CDR3 is CASSVRGTSTDTQYF. CDR3 nucleotide sequence: TGTGCCAGCAGCGTTCGCGGGACAAGTACAGATACGCAGTATTTT.

In the case of this clone: A much larger clone sits a single nucleotide away, making a read error possible. The V and J genes are TRBV10-2 and TRBJ2-6, with 11 positions matching TRBD2. Per germline, CDR1 WSHSY and CDR2 SAAADI. The CDR3 contains 18 residues. This CDR3 reads CTSSELLAGVFGANVLTF. The CDR3 DNA reads TGCACCAGCAGCGAGCTACTAGCGGGAGTCTTTGGGGCCAACGTCCTGACTTTC.

In this sample, this clone turned up once. Other DNA sequences in the sample encode the same CDR3. This rearrangement joins TRBV15 to TRBJ1-3, with D unresolved. Looked up from germline, CDR1 is LNHNV and CDR2 is YYDKDF (reference sequence). This CDR3 has 15 residues. Trimming cost V 5 bases and J 0 bases, with 11 bases left between them. The CDR3 protein is CATSPQVGSGNTIYF. The CDR3 bases are TGTGCCACCAGCCCTCAAGTCGGCTCTGGAAACACCATATATTTT.

This clone was picked up a small number of times. V and J are TRBV18 and TRBJ2-4; D gene unclear. The germline gives CDR1 KGHSH, CDR2 LQKENI. The CDR3 is 16 residues long. Trimming pared 4 bases from V and 2 bases from J, leaving 15 bases between. Here the CDR3 DNA reads TGTGCCAGCTCACAACCCCTTTCAGTATCCAAAAACATTCAGTACTTC. The encoded protein is CASSQPLSVSKNIQYF.